The rows below give T cell receptor beta chains drawn from one sample of a study. TCRdb's copy holds only in-frame clones and misses some; the assay was immunoSEQ multiplex PCR. The table lists under 90,000 clones, 93% of them singletons. The source material was PBMCs. The receptors shown here come from a man aged 35 to 55 with rheumatoid arthritis. CDR3s include the opening cysteine and the closing phenylalanine or tryptophan. D genes are given only for firm matches. Size tells how often a clone was seen (once, few, many) or the class of an expanded clone, and some rows leave it out.

d_gene: .
j_gene: TRBJ1-2
v_gene: TRBV7-9
abundance: .
CDR3nt: TGTGCCAGCAGCTTAGGGGATGGCTACACCTTC
CDR3aa: CASSLGDGYTF

d_gene: TRBD1
j_gene: TRBJ1-2
v_gene: TRBV5-1
abundance: once
CDR3nt: TGCGCCAGCAGCTACGACAGGGGGCAAGGCTACACCTTC
CDR3aa: CASSYDRGQGYTF

d_gene: .
j_gene: TRBJ1-6
v_gene: TRBV2
abundance: .
CDR3nt: TGTGCCAGCAGTGAAGGCCCTCCGGGGAATTCACCCCTCCACTTT
CDR3aa: CASSEGPPGNSPLHF

d_gene: TRBD1
j_gene: TRBJ1-2
v_gene: TRBV4-3
abundance: .
CDR3nt: TGCGCCAGCAGCCAGGGGACAGGCAGCTCTGGATCTGGCTACACCTTC
CDR3aa: CASSQGTGSSGSGYTF

d_gene: .
j_gene: TRBJ2-1
v_gene: TRBV11-1
abundance: .
CDR3nt: TGTGCCAGCAGCTTAGTTACCAGATCGAATGAGCAGTTCTTC
CDR3aa: CASSLVTRSNEQFF

d_gene: .
j_gene: TRBJ2-5
v_gene: TRBV7-7
abundance: .
CDR3nt: TGTGCTAGCAGCTTAGGGCAAAGGGAGACCCAGTACTTC
CDR3aa: CASSLGQRETQYF

d_gene: .
j_gene: TRBJ1-5
v_gene: TRBV7-2
abundance: .
CDR3nt: TGTGCCAGCAGCTCACAGGGAAGGGGGCAGCCCCAGCATTTT
CDR3aa: CASSSQGRGQPQHF

d_gene: TRBD1
j_gene: TRBJ1-5
v_gene: TRBV28
abundance: .
CDR3nt: TGTGCCACCGCTCAGGGGGCGATATATAGCAATCAGCCCCAGCATTTT
CDR3aa: CATAQGAIYSNQPQHF

d_gene: .
j_gene: TRBJ2-7
v_gene: TRBV3-1/TRBV3-2
abundance: .
CDR3nt: TGTGCCAGCAGCCGAGGGGTCAAGGTATCCTACGAGCAGTACTTC
CDR3aa: CASSRGVKVSYEQYF

d_gene: .
j_gene: TRBJ2-7
v_gene: TRBV27
abundance: .
CDR3nt: TGTGCCAGCAGCCAACTAGGCGAGCTTGGAGAGCAGTACTTC
CDR3aa: CASSQLGELGEQYF

d_gene: .
j_gene: TRBJ2-3
v_gene: TRBV6-5
abundance: .
CDR3nt: TGTGCCAGCAATCCCGTAGGGGTAGCGGCAGATACGCAGTATTTT
CDR3aa: CASNPVGVAADTQYF

d_gene: .
j_gene: TRBJ1-5
v_gene: TRBV19
abundance: .
CDR3nt: TGTGCCAGTAGTATCCCGGCAGCCAACAATCAGCCCCAGCATTTT
CDR3aa: CASSIPAANNQPQHF

d_gene: .
j_gene: TRBJ1-4
v_gene: TRBV19
abundance: once
CDR3nt: TGTGCCAGTAGCAACTTAATATCGGACGGTGCAACTAATGAAAAACTGTTTTTT
CDR3aa: CASSNLISDGATNEKLFF

d_gene: .
j_gene: TRBJ2-3
v_gene: TRBV9
abundance: .
CDR3nt: TGTGCCAGCAGCGTAGAGTGGAGGAGCACAGATACGCAGTATTTT
CDR3aa: CASSVEWRSTDTQYF

d_gene: .
j_gene: TRBJ1-6
v_gene: TRBV4-2
abundance: .
CDR3nt: TGTGCCAGCAGCGAGAGTGTTAATTCACCCCTCCACTTT
CDR3aa: CASSESVNSPLHF

d_gene: .
j_gene: TRBJ2-1
v_gene: TRBV5-4
abundance: once
CDR3nt: TGTGCCAGCAGCTTACCTGGACAGACCGATGAGCAGTTCTTC
CDR3aa: CASSLPGQTDEQFF

d_gene: .
j_gene: TRBJ1-6
v_gene: TRBV5-6
abundance: .
CDR3nt: TGTGCCAGCAGCTTCCGGACAGCCAGCTCCTATAATTCACCCCTCCACTTT
CDR3aa: CASSFRTASSYNSPLHF

d_gene: TRBD1
j_gene: TRBJ2-2
v_gene: TRBV5-1
abundance: .
CDR3nt: TGCGCCAGCAGCCCGACAGGGGGGAACACCGGGGAGCTGTTTTTT
CDR3aa: CASSPTGGNTGELFF

d_gene: .
j_gene: TRBJ2-2
v_gene: TRBV10-3
abundance: .
CDR3nt: TGTGCCATCAGGGGGGGACGGAAGAACACCGGGGAGCTGTTTTTT
CDR3aa: CAIRGGRKNTGELFF

d_gene: .
j_gene: TRBJ2-5
v_gene: TRBV20-1
abundance: .
CDR3nt: TGCAGTGCTGGACAAGAGACCCAGTACTTC
CDR3aa: CSAGQETQYF

d_gene: TRBD1
j_gene: TRBJ1-1
v_gene: TRBV18
abundance: .
CDR3nt: TGTGCCAGCTCACCAGGGACAGAAAAGAACACTGAAGCTTTCTTT
CDR3aa: CASSPGTEKNTEAFF

d_gene: .
j_gene: TRBJ2-7
v_gene: TRBV27
abundance: .
CDR3nt: TGTGCCAGCAGCTCGTACCACGAGCAGTACTTC
CDR3aa: CASSSYHEQYF

d_gene: .
j_gene: TRBJ2-1
v_gene: TRBV11-1
abundance: .
CDR3nt: TGTGCCAGCAGCTTGCTTCGCAGGAATGAGCAGTTCTTC
CDR3aa: CASSLLRRNEQFF

d_gene: .
j_gene: TRBJ1-2
v_gene: TRBV6-5
abundance: .
CDR3nt: TGTGCCAGCAGTTACTCGGGGGACTATGGCTACACCTTC
CDR3aa: CASSYSGDYGYTF

d_gene: .
j_gene: TRBJ2-5
v_gene: TRBV5-6
abundance: .
CDR3nt: TGTGCCAGCAGCTTAGTCAAGAATCAAGAGACCCAGTACTTC
CDR3aa: CASSLVKNQETQYF

d_gene: .
j_gene: TRBJ2-1
v_gene: TRBV5-1
abundance: .
CDR3nt: TGCGCCAGCAGCCTTGGAGGATCCTACAATGAGCAGTTCTTC
CDR3aa: CASSLGGSYNEQFF

d_gene: .
j_gene: TRBJ1-1
v_gene: TRBV6-5
abundance: .
CDR3nt: TGTGCCAGCAGTTACCTCCCAGGGAAGAACACTGAAGCTTTCTTT
CDR3aa: CASSYLPGKNTEAFF

d_gene: .
j_gene: TRBJ1-1
v_gene: TRBV19
abundance: .
CDR3nt: TGTGCCAGTACCAAATCCGAGCAGGTCATGAACACTGAAGCTTTCTTT
CDR3aa: CASTKSEQVMNTEAFF

d_gene: TRBD1
j_gene: TRBJ2-7
v_gene: TRBV19
abundance: .
CDR3nt: TGTGCCACCCAAACCCGGGACAGGGCGGACGAGCAGTACTTC
CDR3aa: CATQTRDRADEQYF

d_gene: .
j_gene: TRBJ1-6
v_gene: TRBV6-1
abundance: .
CDR3nt: TGTGCCAGCAGTGAAGATAGGCAGAGGGGCCTCCACTTT
CDR3aa: CASSEDRQRGLHF

d_gene: .
j_gene: TRBJ2-7
v_gene: TRBV5-1
abundance: .
CDR3nt: TGCGCCAGCAGCTTGAGTCGGGGGTCTGACGAGCAGTACTTC
CDR3aa: CASSLSRGSDEQYF

d_gene: .
j_gene: TRBJ2-7
v_gene: TRBV9
abundance: few
CDR3nt: TGTGCCAGCAGCTACGTGGGGGGCGAGCAGTACTTC
CDR3aa: CASSYVGGEQYF

d_gene: .
j_gene: TRBJ1-1
v_gene: TRBV10-3
abundance: .
CDR3nt: TGTGCCATCAGTGAGTCAAGGAGAGGAAACACTGAAGCTTTCTTT
CDR3aa: CAISESRRGNTEAFF

d_gene: TRBD1
j_gene: TRBJ2-2
v_gene: TRBV23-1
abundance: .
CDR3nt: TGCGCCAGCATTCCGGACAGGGGTGGGGAGCTGTTTTTT
CDR3aa: CASIPDRGGELFF

d_gene: TRBD1
j_gene: TRBJ1-5
v_gene: TRBV18
abundance: .
CDR3nt: TGTGCCAGCCGAGGGGAGGGGGCGGGCAATCAGCCCCAGCATTTT
CDR3aa: CASRGEGAGNQPQHF

d_gene: .
j_gene: TRBJ2-3
v_gene: TRBV6-5
abundance: once
CDR3nt: TGTGCCAGCCGTAGTCAGGGGGGGACAGATACGCAGTATTTT
CDR3aa: CASRSQGGTDTQYF

d_gene: .
j_gene: TRBJ1-5
v_gene: TRBV6-6
abundance: few
CDR3nt: TGTGCCAGCAGTTACTCGACCCTGGTGGATCAGCCCCAGCATTTT
CDR3aa: CASSYSTLVDQPQHF

d_gene: .
j_gene: TRBJ2-7
v_gene: TRBV6-1
abundance: .
CDR3nt: TGTGCCAGCAGTGAATGGAAATTTTCCTACGAGCAGTACTTC
CDR3aa: CASSEWKFSYEQYF

d_gene: TRBD2
j_gene: TRBJ2-3
v_gene: TRBV5-8
abundance: once
CDR3nt: TGTGCCAGCAGCTCTAGCGGGAGGGCATGGGATACGCAGTATTTT
CDR3aa: CASSSSGRAWDTQYF

d_gene: TRBD2
j_gene: TRBJ2-3
v_gene: TRBV5-1
abundance: .
CDR3nt: TGCGCCAGCAGCTTGTTGGGGGGGAGCACAGATACGCAGTATTTT
CDR3aa: CASSLLGGSTDTQYF

d_gene: TRBD2
j_gene: TRBJ2-3
v_gene: TRBV6-2/TRBV6-3
abundance: .
CDR3nt: TGTGCCAGCAGTTCCCTTAGCGGGAGACACACAGATACGCAGTATTTT
CDR3aa: CASSSLSGRHTDTQYF

d_gene: .
j_gene: TRBJ2-1
v_gene: TRBV7-3
abundance: .
CDR3nt: TGTGCCAGCAGCCCCCAGGGGACCGGCGCAAGTGAGCAGTTCTTC
CDR3aa: CASSPQGTGASEQFF

d_gene: TRBD1
j_gene: TRBJ1-2
v_gene: TRBV19
abundance: .
CDR3nt: TGTGCCAGTAGTACAACCGGGACAGGGGGCCTCTATGGCTACACCTTC
CDR3aa: CASSTTGTGGLYGYTF

d_gene: .
j_gene: TRBJ2-7
v_gene: TRBV27
abundance: .
CDR3nt: TGTGCCAGCAGTTTATTCCAGGATCGGGAGCAGTACTTC
CDR3aa: CASSLFQDREQYF

d_gene: .
j_gene: TRBJ1-6
v_gene: TRBV5-1
abundance: .
CDR3nt: TGCGCCAGCAGCTTGGGGCAGAAAAATTCACCCCTCCACTTT
CDR3aa: CASSLGQKNSPLHF

d_gene: .
j_gene: TRBJ1-2
v_gene: TRBV4-3
abundance: .
CDR3nt: TGCGCCAGCAGCCAAGATGGGGGGCTGGGTAACTATGGCTACACCTTC
CDR3aa: CASSQDGGLGNYGYTF

d_gene: .
j_gene: TRBJ1-6
v_gene: TRBV18
abundance: .
CDR3nt: TGTGCCAGCTCACCTCTGGTCGATCGGTCACCCCTCCACTTT
CDR3aa: CASSPLVDRSPLHF

d_gene: .
j_gene: TRBJ1-6
v_gene: TRBV19
abundance: .
CDR3nt: TGTGCCAGTAGTATACAGAGCTCCTATAATTCACCCCTCCACTTT
CDR3aa: CASSIQSSYNSPLHF

d_gene: .
j_gene: TRBJ1-5
v_gene: TRBV4-1
abundance: few
CDR3nt: TGCGCCAGCAGCCCACCAGGGAACAATCAGCCCCAGCATTTT
CDR3aa: CASSPPGNNQPQHF

d_gene: .
j_gene: TRBJ1-5
v_gene: TRBV5-1
abundance: .
CDR3nt: TGCGCCAGCAGCCCCGGGACACCCTATAGCAATCAGCCCCAGCATTTT
CDR3aa: CASSPGTPYSNQPQHF

d_gene: .
j_gene: TRBJ2-1
v_gene: TRBV27
abundance: .
CDR3nt: TGTGCCAGCTTCAGTGGGTCCTACAATGAGCAGTTCTTC
CDR3aa: CASFSGSYNEQFF

d_gene: TRBD2
j_gene: TRBJ2-3
v_gene: TRBV6-4
abundance: .
CDR3nt: TGTGCCAGCAGTGAACTAGCGGGTGGGACGCAGTATTTT
CDR3aa: CASSELAGGTQYF

d_gene: .
j_gene: TRBJ2-1
v_gene: TRBV4-2
abundance: .
CDR3nt: TGTGCCAGCAGCCGGAGGGACGACAGCTTGGGCCTGTACAATGAGCAGTTCTTC
CDR3aa: CASSRRDDSLGLYNEQFF

d_gene: TRBD1
j_gene: TRBJ1-2
v_gene: TRBV6-6
abundance: .
CDR3nt: TGTGCCAGCAAGACAGGGAACTATGGCTACACCTTC
CDR3aa: CASKTGNYGYTF